Here is one T cell receptor beta chain with its context. Its antigen is still unknown. This sample is drawn from a study of response to subunit inactivated influenza vaccine. Study-level results: Authors suggested seasonal influenza vaccinations each recruit few new T cells.

The V end lost 6 bases, the J end lost 5 bases, and 10 bases lay between the germline ends. CDR3 length equals 12 residues. Germline CDR1 and CDR2: MDHEN and SYDVKM. TCRdb reanalysed the RT-PCR reads using MiXCR and keeps one entry per CDR3 protein. This table holds 650,000 to 800,000 distinct CDR3 sequences, more than 11% found once. This TCR came from a man aged 45-60 years who received an inactivated influenza vaccine. The V call is TRBV28, the J call TRBJ1-1; D might be TRBD1 (5 bases). This material consisted of PBMCs from blood, taken roughly 15 days before vaccination. This chain's CDR3 is CASRMEGTEAFF. DNA for the CDR3: TGTGCCAGCAGGATGGAGGGGACTGAAGCTTTCTTT. The complete variable domain, with remaining parts taken from reference TRBV28 and TRBJ1-1, reads DVKVTQSSRYLVKRTGEKVFLECVQDMDHENMFWYRQDPGLGLRLIYFSYDVKMKEKGDIPEGYSVSREKKERFSLILESASTNQTSMYLCASRMEGTEAFFGQGTRLTVV.